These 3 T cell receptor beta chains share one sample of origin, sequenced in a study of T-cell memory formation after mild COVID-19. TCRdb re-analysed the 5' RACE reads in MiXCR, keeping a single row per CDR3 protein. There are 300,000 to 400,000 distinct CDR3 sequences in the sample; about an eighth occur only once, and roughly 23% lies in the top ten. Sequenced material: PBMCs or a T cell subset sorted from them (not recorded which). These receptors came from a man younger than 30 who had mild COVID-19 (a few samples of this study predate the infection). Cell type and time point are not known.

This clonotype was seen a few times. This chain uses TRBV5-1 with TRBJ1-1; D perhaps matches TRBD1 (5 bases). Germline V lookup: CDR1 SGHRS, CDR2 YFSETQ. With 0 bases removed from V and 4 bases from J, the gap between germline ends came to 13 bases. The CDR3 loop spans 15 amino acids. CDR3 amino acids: CASSLARDWGTEAFF. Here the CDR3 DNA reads TGCGCCAGCAGCTTGGCCAGGGATTGGGGCACTGAAGCTTTCTTT.

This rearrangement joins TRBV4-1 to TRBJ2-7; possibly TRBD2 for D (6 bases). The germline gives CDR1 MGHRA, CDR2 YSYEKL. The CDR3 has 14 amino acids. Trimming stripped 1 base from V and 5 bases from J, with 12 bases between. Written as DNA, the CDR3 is TGCGCCAGCAGCCAAGTCACTAGCCAAGACGAGCAGTACTTC. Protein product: CASSQVTSQDEQYF.

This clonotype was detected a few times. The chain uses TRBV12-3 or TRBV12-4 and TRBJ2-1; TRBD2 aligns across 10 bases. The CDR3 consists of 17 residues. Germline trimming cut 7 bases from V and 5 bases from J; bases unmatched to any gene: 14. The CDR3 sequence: CASKTLHLAGVDNEQFF. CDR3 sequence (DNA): TGTGCCAGCAAGACCCTTCATCTAGCGGGGGTTGACAATGAGCAGTTCTTC.